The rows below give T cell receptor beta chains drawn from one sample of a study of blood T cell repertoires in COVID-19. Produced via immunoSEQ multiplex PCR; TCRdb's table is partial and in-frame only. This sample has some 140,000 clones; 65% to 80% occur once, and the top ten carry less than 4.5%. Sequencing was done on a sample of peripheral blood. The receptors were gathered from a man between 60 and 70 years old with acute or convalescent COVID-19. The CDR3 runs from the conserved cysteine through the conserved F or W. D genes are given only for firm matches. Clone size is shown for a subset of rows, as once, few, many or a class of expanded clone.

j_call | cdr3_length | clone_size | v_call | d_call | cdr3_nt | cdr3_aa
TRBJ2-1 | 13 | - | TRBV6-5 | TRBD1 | TGTGCCAGCAGTTACACAGGGGCCAATGAGCAGTTCTTC | CASSYTGANEQFF
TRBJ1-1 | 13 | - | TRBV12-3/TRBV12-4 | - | TGTGCCAGCGCCCGTCAGGGGAACACTGAAGCTTTCTTT | CASARQGNTEAFF
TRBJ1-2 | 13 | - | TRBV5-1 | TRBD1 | TGCGCCAGCAGCTCGACAGGGCGATATGGCTACACCTTC | CASSSTGRYGYTF
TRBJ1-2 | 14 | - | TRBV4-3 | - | TGCGCCAGCAGCCAGGAACTCGGGGGCTATGGCTACACCTTC | CASSQELGGYGYTF
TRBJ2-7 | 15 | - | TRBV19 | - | TGTGCCAGTAGAACAACGGGGTCAGGAAGGTACGAGCAGTACTTC | CASRTTGSGRYEQYF
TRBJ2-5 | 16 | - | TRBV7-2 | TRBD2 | TGTGCCAGCAGCCACCGCACTAGCGGGGTCAGCGGGACCCAGTACTTC | CASSHRTSGVSGTQYF
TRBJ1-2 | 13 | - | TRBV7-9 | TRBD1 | TGTGCCAGCAGCTTTTCACAGGGGGTTGGCTACACCTTC | CASSFSQGVGYTF
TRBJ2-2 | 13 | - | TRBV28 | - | TGTGCCAGCCTAGGGGCGAACACCGGGGAGCTGTTTTTT | CASLGANTGELFF
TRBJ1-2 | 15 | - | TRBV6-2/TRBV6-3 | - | TGTGCCAGCAGTTACAACTCCCAGGGGTGGAGTGGCTACACCTTC | CASSYNSQGWSGYTF
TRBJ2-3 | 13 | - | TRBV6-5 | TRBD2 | TGTGCCAGCGCAGGACTAGCGTGGGGTACGCAGTATTTT | CASAGLAWGTQYF
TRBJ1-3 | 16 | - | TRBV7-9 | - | TGTGCCAGCAGCCACACCGGGGGGATAGGTGGAAACACCATATATTTT | CASSHTGGIGGNTIYF
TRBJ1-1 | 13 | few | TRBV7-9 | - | TGTGCCAGCAGCTTATCCCCCGACACTGAAGCTTTCTTT | CASSLSPDTEAFF
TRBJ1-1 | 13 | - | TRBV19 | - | TGTGCCAGTAGGGAGACTCTCCTCTCTGAAGCTTTCTTT | CASRETLLSEAFF
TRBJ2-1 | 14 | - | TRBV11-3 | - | TGTGCCAGCAGCCGAGACAGCCTGTACAATGAGCAGTTCTTC | CASSRDSLYNEQFF
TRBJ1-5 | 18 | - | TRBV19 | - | TGTGCCAGTAGTATAGAAAGCTCCAGGTTTAATAGCAATCAGCCCCAGCATTTT | CASSIESSRFNSNQPQHF
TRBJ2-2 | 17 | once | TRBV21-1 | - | TGTGCCAGCAGCACACCCTCAGGGGTCGAAAACACCGGGGAGCTGTTTTTT | CASSTPSGVENTGELFF
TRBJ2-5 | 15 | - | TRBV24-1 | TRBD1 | TGTGCCACCAGTGATGTGGGACAGGGCCAAGAGACCCAGTACTTC | CATSDVGQGQETQYF
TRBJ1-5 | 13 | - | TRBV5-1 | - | TGCGCCAGCAGCTTGGAGGGGGGGCAGCCCCAGCATTTT | CASSLEGGQPQHF
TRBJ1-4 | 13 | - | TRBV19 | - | TGTGCCAGTAGTCCCCAGACAGGCGAAAAACTGTTTTTT | CASSPQTGEKLFF
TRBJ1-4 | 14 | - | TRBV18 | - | TGTGCCAGCCAGCCGCGAGGGACTAATGAAAAACTGTTTTTT | CASQPRGTNEKLFF
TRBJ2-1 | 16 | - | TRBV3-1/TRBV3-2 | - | TGTGCCAGCAGCCAAGATGGCCTGATGGCATACAATGAGCAGTTCTTC | CASSQDGLMAYNEQFF
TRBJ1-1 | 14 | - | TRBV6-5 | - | TGTGCCAGCAGTTATGAACTGTCGAACACTGAAGCTTTCTTT | CASSYELSNTEAFF
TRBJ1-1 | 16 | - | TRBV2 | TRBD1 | TGTGCCAGCAGTGTAGGAACCGGGACAGGGGACACTGAAGCTTTCTTT | CASSVGTGTGDTEAFF
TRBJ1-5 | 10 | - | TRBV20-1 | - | TGCAGTGCTGCCCGAGAGCCCCAGCATTTT | CSAAREPQHF
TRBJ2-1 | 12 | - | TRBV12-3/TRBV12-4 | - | TGTGCCAGCAGTTTGGCAGGGTACGAGCAGTTCTTC | CASSLAGYEQFF
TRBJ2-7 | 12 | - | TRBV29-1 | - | TGCAGCGTTGGGACTGGCTCCTACGAGCAGTACTTC | CSVGTGSYEQYF
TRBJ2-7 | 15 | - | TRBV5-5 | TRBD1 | TGTGCCAGCAGCTTCGGACAGGTCTTAAACTACGAGCAGTACTTC | CASSFGQVLNYEQYF
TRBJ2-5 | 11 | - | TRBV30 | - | TGTGCCCTGGAACAGATAAAGACCCAGTACTTC | CALEQIKTQYF
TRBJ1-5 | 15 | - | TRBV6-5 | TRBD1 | TGTGCCAGCAGTCCCACAGGGGGCGGGATTCAGCCCCAGCATTTT | CASSPTGGGIQPQHF
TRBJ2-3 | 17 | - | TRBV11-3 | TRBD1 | TGTGCCAGCAGCTCCAGCTTAAGACAGGGGGCAACAGATACGCAGTATTTT | CASSSSLRQGATDTQYF
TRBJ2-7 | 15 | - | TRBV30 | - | TGTGCCTGGAGTGCTCTGGGGCAGGGGCCCTACGAGCAGTACTTC | CAWSALGQGPYEQYF
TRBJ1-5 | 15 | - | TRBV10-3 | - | TGTGCCATCAGTCCCGGCGGAGGGTTGTTGGAGCCCCAGCATTTT | CAISPGGGLLEPQHF
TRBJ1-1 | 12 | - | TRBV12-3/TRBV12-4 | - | TGTGCCAGCAGTTTATTGGGACACCCAGCTTTCTTT | CASSLLGHPAFF
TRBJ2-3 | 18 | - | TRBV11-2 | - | TGTGCCAGCAGCTTAGGAGGGTCTGCTCGGATTTCCACAGATACGCAGTATTTT | CASSLGGSARISTDTQYF
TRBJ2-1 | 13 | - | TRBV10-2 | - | TGCGCCAGCAGTGAGGAGACTAGGGTTGAGCAGTTCTTC | CASSEETRVEQFF
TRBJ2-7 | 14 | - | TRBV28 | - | TGTGCCAGCAGTTTCTTGACTAATTCCTACGAGCAGTACTTC | CASSFLTNSYEQYF
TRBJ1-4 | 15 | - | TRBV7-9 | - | TGTGCCAGCAGCTTAAGGGAAACTAGGAATGAAAAACTGTTTTTT | CASSLRETRNEKLFF
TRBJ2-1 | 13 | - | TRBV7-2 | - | TGTGCCAGCAGCTTCCAGGGTACTAATGAGCAGTTCTTC | CASSFQGTNEQFF
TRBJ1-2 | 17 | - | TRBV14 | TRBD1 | TGTGCCAGCAGCCAAGAGACAGGGGGTAATTCGGAATATGGCTACACCTTC | CASSQETGGNSEYGYTF
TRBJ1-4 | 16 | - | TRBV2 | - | TGTGCCAGCAGCGACCAGAACAACTACGACAGAAAAAAACTGTTTTTT | CASSDQNNYDRKKLFF
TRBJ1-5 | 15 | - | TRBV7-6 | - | TGTGCCAGCAGCCCCGGGGGGCAGGGCTACCAGCCCCAGCATTTT | CASSPGGQGYQPQHF
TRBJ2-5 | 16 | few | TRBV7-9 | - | TGTGCCAGCAGCCAGGGTACTAGCTCGGGCCAAGAGACCCAGTACTTC | CASSQGTSSGQETQYF
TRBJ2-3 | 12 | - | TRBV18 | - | TGTGCCAGCTCACCATCCGCAGATACGCAGTATTTT | CASSPSADTQYF
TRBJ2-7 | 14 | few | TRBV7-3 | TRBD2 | TGTGCCAGCAGCTTAGCGGGAGGGCCCTACGAGCAGTACTTC | CASSLAGGPYEQYF
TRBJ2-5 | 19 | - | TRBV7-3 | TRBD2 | TGTGCCAGCAGCTTACGAAGTGGGGGACTAGCGGGAGGAGAGGAGACCCAGTACTTC | CASSLRSGGLAGGEETQYF
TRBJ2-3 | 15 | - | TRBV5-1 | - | TGCGCCAGCAGCTTGGTGGGGCAGGGGTCCGATACGCAGTATTTT | CASSLVGQGSDTQYF
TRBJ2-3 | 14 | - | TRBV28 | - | TGTGCCAGCAGAGAGCAGGGAAGCACAGATACGCAGTATTTT | CASREQGSTDTQYF
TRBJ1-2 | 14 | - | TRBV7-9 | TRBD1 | TGTGCCAGCAGCCATCATCGACAGGGGTATGGCTACACCTTC | CASSHHRQGYGYTF
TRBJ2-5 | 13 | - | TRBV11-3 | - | TGTGCCAGCAGCTTAGGTCCCGGGGAGACCCAGTACTTC | CASSLGPGETQYF
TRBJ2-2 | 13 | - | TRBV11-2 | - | TGTGCCAGCAGCCCCGGGAGTGCCGGGGAGCTGTTTTTT | CASSPGSAGELFF
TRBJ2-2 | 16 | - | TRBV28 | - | TGTGCCAGCAGTTTATGGCACAGTGGCAGGACCGGGGAGCTGTTTTTT | CASSLWHSGRTGELFF
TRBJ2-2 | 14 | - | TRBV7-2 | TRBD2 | TGTGCCAGCAGCCGCGCGCGGGGGGCCGGGGAGCTGTTTTTT | CASSRARGAGELFF
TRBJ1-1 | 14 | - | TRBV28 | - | TGTGCCAGCAGTTTTGGGGGGGGAAGAACTGAAGCTTTCTTT | CASSFGGGRTEAFF
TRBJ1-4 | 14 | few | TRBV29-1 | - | TGCAGCGTCTCGGGGATAGAAACTAATGAAAAACTGTTTTTT | CSVSGIETNEKLFF
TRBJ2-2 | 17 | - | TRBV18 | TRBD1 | TGTGCCAGCTCACCGAACCCTGGACAGGGGTGGACCGGGGAGCTGTTTTTT | CASSPNPGQGWTGELFF
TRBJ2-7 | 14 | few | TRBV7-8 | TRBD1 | TGTGCCAGCAGCAATGGGGACAGTAGGTACGAGCAGTACTTC | CASSNGDSRYEQYF
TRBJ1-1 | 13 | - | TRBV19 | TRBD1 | TGTGCCACCGGACAGGGGCAAAACACTGAAGCTTTCTTT | CATGQGQNTEAFF
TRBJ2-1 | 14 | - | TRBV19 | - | TGTGCCAGTAGCGAGACAGGAACATACAATGAGCAGTTCTTC | CASSETGTYNEQFF
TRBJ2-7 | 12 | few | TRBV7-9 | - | TGTGCCAGCAGCTTTGAGTCCTACGAGCAGTACTTC | CASSFESYEQYF
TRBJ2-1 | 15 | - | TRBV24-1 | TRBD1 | TGTGCCACCAGTGGAGGGACAGGGAAGGGCAATGAGCAGTTCTTC | CATSGGTGKGNEQFF